Below, 5 T cell receptor beta chains from the same sample are listed, as sequenced in a study of beta chain features in type 1 diabetes. Expressed TCRB transcripts were sequenced after all isolated RNA was converted to cDNA. Data came from immunoSEQ multiplex PCR; TCRdb stores just in-frame clones and leaves some out. The sample has 900,000 or so clones; roughly a sixth are singletons. Sequencing was carried out using naive CD4+ T cells from blood. Every receptor here comes from a woman aged 18 to 35 in good health.

The chain has TRBV11-3 and TRBJ2-5; 14 nucleotides agree with TRBD2. V trimming: 1 base; J trimming: 4 bases; junction bases outside the gene matches: 8. This CDR3 is 18 amino acids long. CDR1 is SGHNT, CDR2 YENEEA, per germline. The CDR3 protein is CASSLGPGLAGGRETQYF. In DNA form, the CDR3 reads TGTGCCAGCAGCTTAGGTCCCGGACTAGCGGGAGGACGAGAGACCCAGTACTTC. Full variable domain (missing parts from reference TRBV11-3 and TRBJ2-5): EAGVVQSPRYKIIEKKQPVAFWCNPISGHNTLYWYLQNLGQGPELLIRYENEEAVDDSQLPKDRFSAERLKGVDSTLKIQPAELGDSAVYLCASSLGPGLAGGRETQYFGPGTRLLVL.

The rearrangement links TRBV14 to TRBJ2-5, with D perhaps matching TRBD1 or TRBD2 (5 bases each). Trimming cost V 3 bases and J 4 bases, with 9 bases left between them. CDR3 length equals 13 residues. The germline gives CDR1 SGHDN, CDR2 FVKESK. DNA for the CDR3: TGTGCCAGCAGCCACGGGACGGCAGAGACCCAGTACTTC. Translating it yields CASSHGTAETQYF.

CDR3 amino acids: CASSKLEVGEQFF. The CDR3, as DNA: TGTGCCAGCAGCAAACTTGAGGTCGGGGAGCAGTTCTTC. This chain joins TRBV7-2 and TRBJ2-1, with D uncertain. This CDR3 is built from 13 residues. Germline V gene sequence: CDR1 SGHTA, CDR2 FQGNSA. The germline V and J ends were trimmed by 5 bases and 10 bases, with 15 bases remaining between them. Supplemented by reference TRBV7-2 and TRBJ2-1, the full variable domain reads GAGVSQSPSNKVTEKGKDVELRCDPISGHTALYWYRQSLGQGLEFLIYFQGNSAPDKSGLPSDRFSAERTGGSVSTLTIQRTQQEDSAVYLCASSKLEVGEQFFGPGTRLTVL.

This clone was seen a handful of times. V usage is TRBV6-5 and J usage is TRBJ2-1; perhaps TRBD1 as D (6 bases). The CDR3 consists of 15 residues. Germline loops: CDR1 MNHEY, CDR2 SVGAGI. V was shortened by 4 bases and J by 10 bases, with 20 bases between the two germline ends. The CDR3 nucleotides are TGTGCCAGCAGTTTGGCAGGATTAGGGGGTTGGGAGCAGTTCTTC. It translates to CASSLAGLGGWEQFF.

This clone was recorded a few times. The J gene is TRBJ2-7, the V gene TRBV11-2; D may be TRBD2 (5 bases). The germline V gene encodes CDR1 SGHAT and CDR2 FQNNGV. The CDR3 contains 15 residues. Between the trimmed V and J ends, which lost 3 bases and 1 base, there was a span of 13 bases. The CDR3 sequence: CASSLLGGWSYEQYF. The DNA of the CDR3 is TGTGCCAGCAGCTTGCTCGGAGGATGGTCCTACGAGCAGTACTTC.